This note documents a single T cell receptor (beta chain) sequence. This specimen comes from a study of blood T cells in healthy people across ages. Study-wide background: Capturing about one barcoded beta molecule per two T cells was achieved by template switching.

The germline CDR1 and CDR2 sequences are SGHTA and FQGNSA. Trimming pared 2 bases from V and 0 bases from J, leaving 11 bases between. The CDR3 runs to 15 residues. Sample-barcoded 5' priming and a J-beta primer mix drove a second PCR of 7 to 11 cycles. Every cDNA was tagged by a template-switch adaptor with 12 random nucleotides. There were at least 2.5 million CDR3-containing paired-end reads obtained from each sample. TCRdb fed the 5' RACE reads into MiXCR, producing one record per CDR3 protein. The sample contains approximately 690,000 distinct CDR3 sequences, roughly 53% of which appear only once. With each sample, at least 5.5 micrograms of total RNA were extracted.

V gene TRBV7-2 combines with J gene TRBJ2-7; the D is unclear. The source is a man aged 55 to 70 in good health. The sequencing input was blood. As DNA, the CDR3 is TGTGCCAGCAGCTTAACGGTGGGTAACTCCTACGAGCAGTACTTC. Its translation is CASSLTVGNSYEQYF.